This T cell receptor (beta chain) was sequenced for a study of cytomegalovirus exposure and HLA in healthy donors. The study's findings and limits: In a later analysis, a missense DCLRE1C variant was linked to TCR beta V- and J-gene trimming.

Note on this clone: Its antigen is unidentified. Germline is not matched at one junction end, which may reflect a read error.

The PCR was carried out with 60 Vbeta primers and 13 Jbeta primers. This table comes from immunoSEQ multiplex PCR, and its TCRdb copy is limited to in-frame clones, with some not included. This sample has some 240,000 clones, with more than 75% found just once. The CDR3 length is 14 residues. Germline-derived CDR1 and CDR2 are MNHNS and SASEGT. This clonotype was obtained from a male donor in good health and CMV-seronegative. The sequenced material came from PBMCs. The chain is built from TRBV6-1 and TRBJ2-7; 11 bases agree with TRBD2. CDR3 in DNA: TGTGCCAGCAGCGCCGGGGGACTAGCGGAGGTACCCGGCTTC. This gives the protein CASSAGGLAEVPGF.